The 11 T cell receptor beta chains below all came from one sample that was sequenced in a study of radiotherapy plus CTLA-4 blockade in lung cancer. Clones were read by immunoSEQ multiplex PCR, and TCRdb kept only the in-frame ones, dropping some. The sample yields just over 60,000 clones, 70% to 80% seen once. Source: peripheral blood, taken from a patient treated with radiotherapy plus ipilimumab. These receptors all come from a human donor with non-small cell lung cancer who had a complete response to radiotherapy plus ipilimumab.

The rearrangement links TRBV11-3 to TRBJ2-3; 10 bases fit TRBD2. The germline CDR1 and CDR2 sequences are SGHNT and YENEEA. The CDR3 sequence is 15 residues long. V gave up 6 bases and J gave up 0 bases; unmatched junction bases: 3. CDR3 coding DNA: TGTGCCAGCAGTTTGACTAGCGGGAGCACAGATACGCAGTATTTT. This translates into CASSLTSGSTDTQYF.

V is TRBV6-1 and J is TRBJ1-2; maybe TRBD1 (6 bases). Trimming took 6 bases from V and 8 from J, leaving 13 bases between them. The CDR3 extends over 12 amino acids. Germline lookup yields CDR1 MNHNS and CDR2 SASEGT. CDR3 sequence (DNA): TGTGCCAGCAGCGATACAGGGTTCGGCTACACCTTC. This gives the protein CASSDTGFGYTF.

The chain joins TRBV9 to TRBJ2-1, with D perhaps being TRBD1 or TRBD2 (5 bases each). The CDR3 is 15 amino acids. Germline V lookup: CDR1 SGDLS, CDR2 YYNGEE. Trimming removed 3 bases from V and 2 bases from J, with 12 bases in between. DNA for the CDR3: TGTGCCAGCAGCGCCGGGACGGCCCCCTACAATGAGCAGTTCTTC. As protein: CASSAGTAPYNEQFF.

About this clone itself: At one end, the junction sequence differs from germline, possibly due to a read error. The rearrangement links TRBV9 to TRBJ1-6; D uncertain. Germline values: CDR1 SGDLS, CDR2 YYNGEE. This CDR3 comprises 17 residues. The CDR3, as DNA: TGTGCCGGCAGCGTAGCGGCAGCCAGCTCCTATAATTCACCCCTCCACTTT. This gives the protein CAGSVAAASSYNSPLHF.

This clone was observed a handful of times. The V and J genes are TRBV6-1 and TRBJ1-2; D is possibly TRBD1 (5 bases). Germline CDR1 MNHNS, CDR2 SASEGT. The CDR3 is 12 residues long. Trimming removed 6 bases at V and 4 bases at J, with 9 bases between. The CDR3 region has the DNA TGTGCCAGCAGGACAGAAGTCTATGGCTACACCTTC. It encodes CASRTEVYGYTF.

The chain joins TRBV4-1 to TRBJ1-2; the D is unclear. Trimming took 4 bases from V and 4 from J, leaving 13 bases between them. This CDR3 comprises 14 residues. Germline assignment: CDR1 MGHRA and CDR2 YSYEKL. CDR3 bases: TGCGCCAGCAGCCCTAGGGCGGAAGCCTATGGCTACACCTTC. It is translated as CASSPRAEAYGYTF.

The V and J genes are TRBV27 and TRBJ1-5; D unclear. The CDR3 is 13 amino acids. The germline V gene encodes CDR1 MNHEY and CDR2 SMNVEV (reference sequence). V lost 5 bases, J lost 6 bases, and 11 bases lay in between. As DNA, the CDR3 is TGTGCCAGCAGTGAAGAGGGTAGTCAGCCCCAGCATTTT. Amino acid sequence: CASSEEGSQPQHF.

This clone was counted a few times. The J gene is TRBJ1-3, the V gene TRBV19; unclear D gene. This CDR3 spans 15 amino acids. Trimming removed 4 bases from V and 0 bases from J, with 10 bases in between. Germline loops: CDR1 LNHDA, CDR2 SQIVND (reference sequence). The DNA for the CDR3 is TGTGCCAGTAGTACAGGACGGTTCTCTGGAAACACCATATATTTT. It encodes CASSTGRFSGNTIYF.

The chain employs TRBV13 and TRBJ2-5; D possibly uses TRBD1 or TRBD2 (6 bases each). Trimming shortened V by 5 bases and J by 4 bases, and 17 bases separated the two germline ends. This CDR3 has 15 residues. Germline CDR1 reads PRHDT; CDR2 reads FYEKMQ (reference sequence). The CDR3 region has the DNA TGTGCCAGCAGCACACGCCTGACGGGGGCAGAGACCCAGTACTTC. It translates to CASSTRLTGAETQYF.

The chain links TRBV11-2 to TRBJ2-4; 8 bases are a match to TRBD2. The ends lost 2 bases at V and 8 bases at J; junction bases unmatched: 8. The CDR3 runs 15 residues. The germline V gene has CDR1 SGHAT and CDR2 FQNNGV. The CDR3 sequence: CASSLLGGVDDIQYF. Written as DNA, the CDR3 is TGTGCCAGCAGCTTACTCGGGGGGGTGGATGACATTCAGTACTTC.

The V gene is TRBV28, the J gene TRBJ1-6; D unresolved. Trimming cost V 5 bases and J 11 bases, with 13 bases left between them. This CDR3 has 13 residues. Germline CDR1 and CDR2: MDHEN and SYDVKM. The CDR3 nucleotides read TGTGCCAGCAGTAGACCGGACGAGGCACCCCTCCACTTT. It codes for CASSRPDEAPLHF.